This section outlines one T cell receptor beta chain sequence together with its context. The protocol was immunoSEQ multiplex PCR, while the TCRdb copy is restricted to in-frame clones and leaves out a portion. The top ten hold under 0.5% of the sample, which has tens of thousands of clones, approximately 94% seen once. Per the germline V gene, CDR1 is SGDLS and CDR2 is YYNGEE. The CDR3 extends over 14 amino acids. Trimming at V came to 0 bases and at J to 8 bases, leaving 4 bases not matched to a gene. The data stem from a study of technical replicates of blood from a handful of donors. The sequence was obtained from a human donor in good health. The chain carries TRBV9 and TRBJ1-4; TRBD1 matches at 7 bases. The material sequenced was T cells isolated from PBMCs. CDR3 loop: CASSVAGTAEKLFF. In DNA form, the CDR3 reads TGTGCCAGCAGCGTAGCCGGGACAGCAGAAAAACTGTTTTTT. The full variable domain, rest sourced from reference TRBV9 and TRBJ1-4, is DSGVTQTPKHLITATGQRVTLRCSPRSGDLSVYWYQQSLDQGLQFLIQYYNGEERAKGNILERFSAQQFPDLHSELNLSSLELGDSALYFCASSVAGTAEKLFFGSGTQLSVL.